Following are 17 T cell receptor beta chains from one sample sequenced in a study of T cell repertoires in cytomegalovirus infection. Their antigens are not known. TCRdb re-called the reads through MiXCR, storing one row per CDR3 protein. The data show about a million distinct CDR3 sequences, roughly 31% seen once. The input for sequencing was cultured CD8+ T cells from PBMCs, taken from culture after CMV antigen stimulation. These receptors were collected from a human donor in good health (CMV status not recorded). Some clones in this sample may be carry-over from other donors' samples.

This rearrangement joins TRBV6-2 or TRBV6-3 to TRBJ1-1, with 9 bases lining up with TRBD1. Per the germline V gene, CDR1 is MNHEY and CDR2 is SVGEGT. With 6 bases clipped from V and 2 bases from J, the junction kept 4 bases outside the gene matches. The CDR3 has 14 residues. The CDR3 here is CASRQTGGNTEAFF. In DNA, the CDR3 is TGTGCCAGCAGGCAAACAGGGGGCAACACTGAAGCTTTCTTT.

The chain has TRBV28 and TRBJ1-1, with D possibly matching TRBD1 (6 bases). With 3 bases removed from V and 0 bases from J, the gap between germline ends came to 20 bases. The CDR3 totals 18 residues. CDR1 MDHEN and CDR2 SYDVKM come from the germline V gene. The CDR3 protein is CASSLARGGIWLNTEAFF. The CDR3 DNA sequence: TGTGCCAGCAGTTTGGCCAGAGGGGGGATTTGGTTGAACACTGAAGCTTTCTTT.

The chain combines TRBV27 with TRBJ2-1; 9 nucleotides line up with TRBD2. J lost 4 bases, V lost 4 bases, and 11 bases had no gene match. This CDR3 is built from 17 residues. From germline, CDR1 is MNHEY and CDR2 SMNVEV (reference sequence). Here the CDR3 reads CASSSSPRSGGYNEQFF. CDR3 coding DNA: TGTGCCAGCAGTTCCTCACCCAGAAGCGGGGGGTACAATGAGCAGTTCTTC.

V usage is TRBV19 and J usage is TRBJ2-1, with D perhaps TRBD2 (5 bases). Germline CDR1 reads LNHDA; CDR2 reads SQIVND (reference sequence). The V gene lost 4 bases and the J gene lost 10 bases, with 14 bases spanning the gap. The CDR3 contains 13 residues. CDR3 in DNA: TGTGCCAGTAGTAGCAGCGGTTCGGGAGAGCAGTTCTTC. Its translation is CASSSSGSGEQFF.

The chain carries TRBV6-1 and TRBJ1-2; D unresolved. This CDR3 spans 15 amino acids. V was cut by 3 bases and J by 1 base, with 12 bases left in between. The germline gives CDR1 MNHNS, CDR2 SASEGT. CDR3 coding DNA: TGTGCCAGCAGTGAGGAGGCAGCGAGTAACTATGGCTACACCTTC. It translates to CASSEEAASNYGYTF.

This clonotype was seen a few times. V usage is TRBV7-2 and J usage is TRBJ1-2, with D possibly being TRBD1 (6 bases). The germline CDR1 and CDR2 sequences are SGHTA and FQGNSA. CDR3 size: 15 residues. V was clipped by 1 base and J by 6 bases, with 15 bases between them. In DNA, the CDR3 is TGTGCCAGCAGCTTAGGGAGACAGGCTCTTAATGGCTACACCTTC. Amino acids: CASSLGRQALNGYTF.

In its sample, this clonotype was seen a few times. CDR3 nucleotides: TGCAGCGTTGAAGATGGGACAAACGGCTACAATGAGCAGTTCTTC. It is translated as CSVEDGTNGYNEQFF. J is TRBJ2-1 and V is TRBV29-1; D might be TRBD1 (6 bases). V was clipped by 0 bases and J by 3 bases, with 12 bases between them. The germline gives CDR1 SQVTM, CDR2 ANQGSEA. This CDR3 is 15 amino acids long.

This CDR3 reads CASSPRTDNEQFF. CDR3 DNA sequence: TGTGCCAGCAGCCCCCGGACAGACAATGAGCAGTTCTTC. This rearrangement joins TRBV4-2 to TRBJ2-1; D is possibly TRBD1 (6 bases). Germline V gene sequence: CDR1 LGHNA, CDR2 YNFKEQ. This CDR3 is 13 amino acids long. The V and J ends lost 4 bases and 5 bases respectively, with 9 bases between them.

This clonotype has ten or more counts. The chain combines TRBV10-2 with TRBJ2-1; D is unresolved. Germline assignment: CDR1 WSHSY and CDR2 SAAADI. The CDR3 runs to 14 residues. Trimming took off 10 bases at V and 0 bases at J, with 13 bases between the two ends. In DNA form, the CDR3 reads TGCGCCATCGCCGGCCCGAGCTCCTACAATGAGCAGTTCTTC. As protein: CAIAGPSSYNEQFF.

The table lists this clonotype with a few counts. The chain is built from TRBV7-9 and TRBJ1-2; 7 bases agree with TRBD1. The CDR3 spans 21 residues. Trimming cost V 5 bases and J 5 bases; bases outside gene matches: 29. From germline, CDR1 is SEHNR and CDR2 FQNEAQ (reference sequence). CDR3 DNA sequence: TGTGCCAGCAGCCTTTATAGACAGGGCGCCAAACCGACCCTTTCTTTTTATGGCTACACCTTC. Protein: CASSLYRQGAKPTLSFYGYTF.

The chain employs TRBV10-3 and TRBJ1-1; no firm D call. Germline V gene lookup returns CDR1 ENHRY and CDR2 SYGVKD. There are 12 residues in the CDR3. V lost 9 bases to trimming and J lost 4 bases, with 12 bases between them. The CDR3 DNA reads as TGTGCCATTAAGCCCCCGGGCACTGAAGCTTTCTTT. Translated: CAIKPPGTEAFF.

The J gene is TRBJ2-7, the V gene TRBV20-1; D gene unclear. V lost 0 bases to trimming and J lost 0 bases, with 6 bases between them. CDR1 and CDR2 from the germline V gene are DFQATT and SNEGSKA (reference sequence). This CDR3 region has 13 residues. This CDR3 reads CSARERVSYEQYF. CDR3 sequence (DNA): TGCAGTGCTAGAGAAAGAGTCTCCTACGAGCAGTACTTC.

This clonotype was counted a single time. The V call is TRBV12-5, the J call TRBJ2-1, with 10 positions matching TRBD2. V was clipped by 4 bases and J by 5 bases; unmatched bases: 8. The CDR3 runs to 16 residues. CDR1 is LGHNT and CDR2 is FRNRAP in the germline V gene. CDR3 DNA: TGTGCTAGTGGTTCCATAGGGACTAGCGCTGACAATGAGCAGTTCTTC. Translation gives CASGSIGTSADNEQFF.

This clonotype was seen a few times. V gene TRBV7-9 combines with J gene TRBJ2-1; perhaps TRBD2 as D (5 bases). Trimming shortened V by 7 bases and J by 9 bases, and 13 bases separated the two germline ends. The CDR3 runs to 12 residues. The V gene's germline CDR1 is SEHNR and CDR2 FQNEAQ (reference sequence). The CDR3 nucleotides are TGTGCCAGCACCGAGACGGGAAGTGAGCAGTTCTTC. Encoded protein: CASTETGSEQFF.

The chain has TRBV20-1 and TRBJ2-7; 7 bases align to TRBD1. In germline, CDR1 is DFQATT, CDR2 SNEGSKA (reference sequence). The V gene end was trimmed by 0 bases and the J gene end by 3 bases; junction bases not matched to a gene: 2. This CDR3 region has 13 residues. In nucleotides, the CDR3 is TGCAGTGCTAGAGATCCAGGGGGCTACGAGCAGTACGTC. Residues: CSARDPGGYEQYV.

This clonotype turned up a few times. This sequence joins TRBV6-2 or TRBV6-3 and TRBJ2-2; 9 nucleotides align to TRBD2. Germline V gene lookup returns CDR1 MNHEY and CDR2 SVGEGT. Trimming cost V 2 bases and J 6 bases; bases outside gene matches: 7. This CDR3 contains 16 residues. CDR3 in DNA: TGTGCCAGCAGTTACATTTCCGCGGGGGGGGCCGGGGAGCTGTTTTTT. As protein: CASSYISAGGAGELFF.

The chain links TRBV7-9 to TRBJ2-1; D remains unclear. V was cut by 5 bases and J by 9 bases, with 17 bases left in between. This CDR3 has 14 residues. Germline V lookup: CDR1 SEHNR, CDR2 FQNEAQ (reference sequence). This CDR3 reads CASSITGSFGEQFF. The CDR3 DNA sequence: TGTGCCAGCAGCATTACGGGCAGTTTCGGTGAGCAGTTCTTC.